Below, 21 T cell receptor beta chains from the same sample are listed, as sequenced in a study of blood T cell repertoires in COVID-19. Clones were read by immunoSEQ multiplex PCR, and TCRdb kept only the in-frame ones, dropping some. The sample shows roughly 51,000 clones, 91% of them seen only once. Sample: peripheral blood. The receptors derive from an older woman with active or convalescent COVID-19.

The V gene is TRBV6-5, the J gene TRBJ1-1, with 7 positions matching TRBD1. The CDR3 extends over 13 amino acids. V shed 6 bases and J 4 bases; nucleotides not matched to a gene: 5. CDR1 MNHEY and CDR2 SVGAGI come from the germline V gene. The CDR3 nucleotides are TGTGCCAGCAGCGACAGGGAAGGCACTGAAGCTTTCTTT. Residues: CASSDREGTEAFF.

This clone has a single count. The chain combines TRBV27 with TRBJ2-1; TRBD2 aligns across 12 bases. CDR1 MNHEY and CDR2 SMNVEV come from the germline V gene (reference sequence). The CDR3 consists of 16 residues. With V trimmed by 6 bases and J by 7 bases, 10 bases remained unmatched. The CDR3 region is CASRRPLAGGPNEQFF. The CDR3 DNA follows: TGTGCCAGCAGACGACCGCTAGCGGGAGGGCCAAATGAGCAGTTCTTC.

This sequence joins TRBV6-2 or TRBV6-3 and TRBJ2-3; 11 positions match TRBD2. Trimming at V came to 4 bases and at J to 5 bases, leaving 11 bases not matched to a gene. Germline CDR1 is MNHEY and CDR2 is SVGEGT. This CDR3 spans 17 amino acids. The CDR3 bases are TGTGCCAGCAGTTTCGAGACTAGCGGGAAGTCTATAGATACGCAGTATTTT. This codes for CASSFETSGKSIDTQYF.

The chain recombines TRBV28 with TRBJ2-7; 7 bases match TRBD1. The V segment lost 7 bases and the J segment 0 bases; nucleotides outside the gene matches: 9. The germline V gene encodes CDR1 MDHEN and CDR2 SYDVKM. The CDR3 consists of 15 residues. The DNA of the CDR3 is TGTGCCAGCACTTTTAGCAGGGGGAGCTCCTACGAGCAGTACTTC. This sequence encodes CASTFSRGSSYEQYF.

This clone occurred a few times. This rearrangement joins TRBV28 to TRBJ1-2; D gene uncertain. This CDR3 has 12 amino acids. In germline, CDR1 is MDHEN, CDR2 SYDVKM. Trimming removed 5 bases at V and 6 bases at J, with 10 bases between. Here the CDR3 DNA reads TGTGCCAGCAGTCTTCTACGAGATGGCTACACCTTC. This codes for CASSLLRDGYTF.

V is TRBV7-2 and J is TRBJ2-3, with 14 bases aligning to TRBD2. Germline CDR1 and CDR2: SGHTA and FQGNSA. Germline trimming cut 5 bases from V and 0 bases from J; bases unmatched to any gene: 7. The CDR3 totals 18 residues. For the CDR3, the DNA is TGTGCCAGCAGCCAATACGGGACTAGCGGGAGTAGCACAGATACGCAGTATTTT. Residues: CASSQYGTSGSSTDTQYF.

The chain combines TRBV30 with TRBJ1-3; D perhaps matches TRBD1 (6 bases). CDR1 GTSNPN and CDR2 SVGIG come from the germline V gene (reference sequence). V was shortened by 0 bases and J by 1 base, with 13 bases between the two germline ends. The CDR3 has 16 residues. The CDR3 is CAWSVGAGVSGNTIYF. The CDR3 DNA reads as TGTGCCTGGAGTGTGGGGGCAGGGGTTTCTGGAAACACCATATATTTT.

The chain couples TRBV3-1 (or the pseudogene TRBV3-2) to TRBJ2-5; 11 bases agree with TRBD2. CDR3 length: 16 residues. Germline V gives CDR1 LGHDT, CDR2 YNNKEL (reference sequence). The V segment lost 4 bases and the J segment 1 base; nucleotides outside the gene matches: 5. The CDR3 spells CASSPLAGVSQETQYF. The CDR3 bases are TGTGCCAGCAGCCCACTAGCGGGAGTTTCCCAAGAGACCCAGTACTTC.

V gene TRBV6-2 or TRBV6-3 combines with J gene TRBJ2-1; D uncertain. V was cut by 4 bases and J by 0 bases, with 13 bases left in between. The germline V gene has CDR1 MNHEY and CDR2 SVGEGT. The CDR3 runs to 16 residues. This CDR3 is CASSSPLADSYNEQFF. The CDR3 nucleotides read TGTGCCAGCAGTTCCCCGCTGGCGGACTCCTACAATGAGCAGTTCTTC.

This chain links TRBV7-8 with TRBJ2-7; a weak D match, TRBD1 (6 bases). Germline-derived CDR1 and CDR2 are SGHVS and FQNEAQ. The germline V and J ends were trimmed by 1 base and 1 base, with 8 bases remaining between them. The CDR3 runs to 14 residues. CDR3: CASSLDRASYEQYF. Here the CDR3 DNA reads TGTGCCAGCAGCTTAGACAGGGCTTCCTACGAGCAGTACTTC.

This rearrangement joins TRBV12-5 to TRBJ1-6; perhaps TRBD1 as D (6 bases). CDR1 LGHNT and CDR2 FRNRAP come from the germline V gene. The CDR3 is 16 amino acids. Trimming shortened V by 1 base and J by 17 bases, and 24 bases separated the two germline ends. The CDR3 sequence: CASGLEVWGPREGFHF. The CDR3, as DNA: TGTGCTAGTGGTTTGGAGGTTTGGGGGCCACGGGAGGGGTTCCACTTT.

The rearrangement links TRBV11-2 to TRBJ1-6; weak D call: TRBD1 (5 bases). CDR3 length equals 14 residues. The ends were cut back, 4 bases at V and 10 bases at J, with 14 bases in the middle. CDR1 and CDR2 from the germline V gene are SGHAT and FQNNGV. CDR3 sequence reads: CASSYTDSGSPLHF. The CDR3, as DNA: TGTGCCAGCAGCTATACTGACAGTGGATCACCCCTCCACTTT.

This clone has just a few counts. The J gene is TRBJ1-2, the V gene TRBV4-2; D possibly corresponds to TRBD1 (6 bases). Germline values: CDR1 LGHNA, CDR2 YNFKEQ. V shed 0 bases and J shed 2 bases, with 10 bases lying between them. The CDR3 is made up of 15 amino acids. The CDR3 sequence is CASSQEVQGNYGYTF. The CDR3 DNA follows: TGTGCCAGCAGCCAAGAAGTACAGGGAAACTATGGCTACACCTTC.

The chain uses TRBV5-4 and TRBJ2-5; 7 bases fit TRBD1. Looked up from germline, CDR1 is SGHNT and CDR2 is YYREEE (reference sequence). The J segment lost 2 bases and the V segment lost 0 bases, leaving 4 bases of the junction unmatched. The CDR3 runs 15 residues. The CDR3 DNA sequence: TGTGCCAGCAGCTTGGAGGGACAGTTGCAAGAGACCCAGTACTTC. Translated: CASSLEGQLQETQYF.

CDR3 coding DNA: TGTGCCAGCAGCTCCCCGGGGAGGCAGCCCTACGAGCAGTACTTC. It yields the protein CASSSPGRQPYEQYF. The chain couples TRBV7-2 to TRBJ2-7; the D gene is possibly TRBD2 (6 bases). Germline V gene lookup returns CDR1 SGHTA and CDR2 FQGNSA. Trimming pared 4 bases from V and 2 bases from J, leaving 15 bases between. CDR3 length equals 15 residues.

The chain is built from TRBV15 and TRBJ1-1, with TRBD1 matching over 8 bases. CDR3 length: 14 residues. With 8 bases clipped from V and 5 bases from J, the junction kept 10 bases outside the gene matches. CDR1 and CDR2 from the germline V gene are LNHNV and YYDKDF (reference sequence). This CDR3 reads CATSGQGAVTEAFF. The CDR3 DNA reads TGTGCCACCTCCGGACAGGGTGCGGTTACTGAAGCTTTCTTT. The full variable domain, with the rest looked up from reference TRBV15 and TRBJ1-1, is DAMVIQNPRYQVTQFGKPVTLSCSQTLNHNVMYWYQQKSSQAPKLLFHYYDKDFNNEADTPDNFQSRRPNTSFCFLDIRSPGLGDTAMYLCATSGQGAVTEAFFGQGTRLTVV.

This clone has more than one count but fewer than ten. The rearrangement links TRBV19 to TRBJ1-2, with D hard to call. The CDR3 consists of 15 residues. V lost 3 bases and J lost 0, with 11 bases in between. Germline V lookup: CDR1 LNHDA, CDR2 SQIVND (reference sequence). The CDR3 loop reads CASSIQAGSNYGYTF. The CDR3, as DNA: TGTGCCAGTAGTATCCAAGCTGGTTCTAACTATGGCTACACCTTC.

This chain connects TRBV30 to TRBJ1-3; 11 bases line up with TRBD1. The CDR3 runs 14 residues. Looked up from germline, CDR1 is GTSNPN and CDR2 is SVGIG (reference sequence). CDR3 coding DNA: TGTGCAATGTCGGGACAGGGGGACGTTCTCACCATATATTTT. It translates to CAMSGQGDVLTIYF.

This clone was recorded only once. The chain couples TRBV6-5 to TRBJ2-7, with 7 bases matching TRBD1. Per germline, CDR1 MNHEY and CDR2 SVGAGI. This CDR3 spans 15 amino acids. The junction had 8 bases not matched to a gene; V was cut back by 6 bases and J by 0 bases. The CDR3: CASRSPGQSSYEQYF. The CDR3 nucleotides read TGTGCCAGCAGATCCCCGGGACAGAGCTCCTACGAGCAGTACTTC.

V is TRBV3-1 (or the pseudogene TRBV3-2) and J is TRBJ2-1; TRBD2 matches at 9 bases. Germline lookup yields CDR1 LGHDT and CDR2 YNNKEL (reference sequence). The CDR3 runs 14 residues. J gave up 7 bases and V 11 bases, and 12 bases lay outside the gene matches. The CDR3: CASQERGVRNEQFF. CDR3 in DNA: TGTGCCTCCCAGGAGCGGGGGGTGCGGAATGAGCAGTTCTTC.

The chain employs TRBV5-1 and TRBJ2-3; D is perhaps TRBD2 (5 bases). Germline-derived CDR1 and CDR2 are SGHRS and YFSETQ. The CDR3 loop spans 14 amino acids. V was shortened by 0 bases and J by 2 bases, with 7 bases between the two germline ends. The CDR3 DNA follows: TGCGCCAGCAGCTTGGCGGGGAACACAGATACGCAGTATTTT. Translating gives CASSLAGNTDTQYF.